This paragraph covers one T cell receptor beta chain sequence. The V gene's germline CDR1 is MNHNY and CDR2 SVGAGI (reference sequence). With 5 bases clipped from V and 3 bases from J, the junction kept 7 bases outside the gene matches. The CDR3 is made up of 15 amino acids. The data are from a study of control samples from healthy donors and cancer patients. The protocol was immunoSEQ multiplex PCR, while the TCRdb copy is restricted to in-frame clones and leaves out a portion. The data show approximately 120,000 clones, with 90% seen just once and roughly 4% held by the top ten. The sample was blood. V and J are TRBV6-6 and TRBJ2-1; 7 bases agree with TRBD1. The clonotype was recovered from a human donor in good health. The donor label of this sample is uncertain. The CDR3 protein is CASSTRWTGYNEQFF. The CDR3 DNA follows: TGTGCCAGCAGTACCCGCTGGACAGGCTACAATGAGCAGTTCTTC.